Listed below are T cell receptor beta chains from one sample, sequenced in a study of regulatory T cells in long-lasting Graves disease. Each CDR3 protein is one row after TCRdb ran MiXCR on the multiplex PCR reads. This sample has 450,000 or so distinct CDR3 sequences, with less than 25% found just once. Sequencing was performed on peripheral blood mononuclear cells (PBMCs), taken when the disease was refractory, from a patient treated with antithyroid drugs. These receptors all stem from a female donor with Graves disease. CDR3s include the opening cysteine and the closing phenylalanine or tryptophan. The D gene is left open where the match is weak. Part of the rows lack a size; the others show once, few, many or a class for expanded clones.

V gene,D gene,clone size,J gene,CDR3 DNA,CDR3 protein
TRBV6-1,NA,many,TRBJ2-2,TGTGCCAGCAGTGAAGAAGACGCTAGGTTTCCGAACACCGGGGAGCTGTTTTTT,CASSEEDARFPNTGELFF
TRBV12-3/TRBV12-4,NA,many,TRBJ1-5,TGTGCCAGCAGTTGGGGGCAGAGTGATCAGCCCCAGCATTTT,CASSWGQSDQPQHF
TRBV6-1,NA,many,TRBJ1-5,TGTGCCAGCAGTGAAGTGGGTGTCAATCAGCCCCAGCATTTT,CASSEVGVNQPQHF
TRBV6-1,TRBD1,NA,TRBJ2-5,TGTGCCAGCAAATTCGGACAGGCGGTAAGGGAGACCCAGTACTTC,CASKFGQAVRETQYF
TRBV6-4,TRBD2,few,TRBJ2-7,TGTGCCAGCAGTGACAGGGCGGGAGGAAGTGAGCAGTACTTC,CASSDRAGGSEQYF
TRBV7-8,TRBD2,NA,TRBJ2-5,TGTGCCAGCAGCTTAGTTGGCGGTGCGGGAGGGAAAGAGACCCAGTACTTC,CASSLVGGAGGKETQYF
TRBV6-4,TRBD1,few,TRBJ1-4,TGTGCCAGCAGTCAAGACAGGGGAGCTAATGAAAAACTGTTTTTT,CASSQDRGANEKLFF
TRBV6-5,NA,many,TRBJ2-5,TGTGCCAGCAGTTTCCCCGGGACAAGAATCCAAGAGACCCAGTACTTC,CASSFPGTRIQETQYF
TRBV28,TRBD1,many,TRBJ1-2,TGTGCCAGCAGTTTACCGACAGGGAACTATGGCTACACCTTC,CASSLPTGNYGYTF
TRBV28,NA,many,TRBJ1-5,TGTGCCAGCACCCCCGTTGGGGGGCGAGCACCGACCCAGCATTTT,CASTPVGGRAPTQHF
TRBV6-1,NA,NA,TRBJ2-3,TGTGCCAGCAGGCCCACCCCAAATGGGGGCACAGATACGCAGTATTTT,CASRPTPNGGTDTQYF
TRBV6-2/TRBV6-3,NA,many,TRBJ1-3,TGTGCCAGCAGTCCTACGGCCGGAAACACCATATATTTT,CASSPTAGNTIYF
TRBV5-1,NA,many,TRBJ1-1,TGTGCCAGCAGTTTGGCCCAGATGAACACTGAAGCTTTCTTT,CASSLAQMNTEAFF
TRBV5-6,TRBD1,few,TRBJ2-2,TGTGCCAGCAGCTACCTACAGGGGGCGGGCACCGGGGAGCTGTTTTTT,CASSYLQGAGTGELFF
TRBV6-1,NA,many,TRBJ2-2,TGTGCCAGCAGTCCCCGAGGGAGTAGGTACACCGGGGAGCTGTTTTTT,CASSPRGSRYTGELFF
TRBV4-1,NA,few,TRBJ1-4,TGCGCCAGCAGCCGGTGGACAGCGATGAATGAAAAACTGTTTTTT,CASSRWTAMNEKLFF
TRBV6-5,NA,many,TRBJ1-6,TGTGCCAGCAGTTGGGACGGAGGGCATAATTCACCCCTCCACTTT,CASSWDGGHNSPLHF
TRBV15,NA,many,TRBJ1-5,TGTGCCACCAGCAGGGGGATCAGGGGAAAGGACAATAGCAATCAGCCCCAGCATTTT,CATSRGIRGKDNSNQPQHF
TRBV11-2,NA,NA,TRBJ1-5,TGTGCCAGCAGCTTAGGATTCGGGGGCAATCAGCCCCAGCATTTT,CASSLGFGGNQPQHF
TRBV20-1,NA,many,TRBJ2-7,TGCAGTGCTAGACCCCCGGGAAGGGGCGAGCAGTACTTC,CSARPPGRGEQYF
TRBV7-2,NA,NA,TRBJ2-2,TGTGCCAGCTGTTCTCAGATTAACACCGGGGAGCTGTTTTTT,CASCSQINTGELFF
TRBV9,NA,NA,TRBJ2-7,TGTGCCAGCAGCGTCCTCTCTTACACGCGGCAGTACTTC,CASSVLSYTRQYF
TRBV11-2,TRBD2,once,TRBJ2-1,TGTGCCAGCAGCTTGACTAGCGGGAGGGCCATCTACAATGAGCAGTTCTTC,CASSLTSGRAIYNEQFF
TRBV7-2,TRBD2,many,TRBJ2-7,TGTGCCAGCAGCTTAGTAGCGGGGGGGAGCTCCTACGAGCAGTACTTC,CASSLVAGGSSYEQYF
TRBV7-6,TRBD1,many,TRBJ2-2,TGTGCCAGCAGCTTAGGGACAGGAATTGATGGGGAGCTGTTTTTT,CASSLGTGIDGELFF
TRBV6-1,NA,NA,TRBJ1-2,TGTGCCAGCCTTCCTCTCGGGAGTACAGCTAACTATGGCTACACCTTC,CASLPLGSTANYGYTF
TRBV28,TRBD1,many,TRBJ1-1,TGTGCCAGCAGGTCGACAGGGGGCCGGTACACTGAAGCTTTCTTT,CASRSTGGRYTEAFF